This is a list of T cell receptor beta chains from one sample in a study of blood T cell repertoires in COVID-19. The protocol was immunoSEQ multiplex PCR, while the TCRdb copy is restricted to in-frame clones and leaves out a portion. Found here are approximately 75,000 clones, more than 80% of them singletons; the top ten hold 4.5% to 5.5%. The specimen was peripheral blood. Receptor source: a man older than 75 with acute or convalescent COVID-19. The CDR3 runs from the conserved cysteine through the conserved F or W. D genes are given only for firm matches. Size is stated for part of the rows, as once, few or many counts, or as a class when the clone is expanded.

>-|TRBJ1-2|15|-|TRBV11-2
TGTGCCAGCAGCTTAGAAATCAGGGGCTGGGATGGCTACACCTTC
CASSLEIRGWDGYTF
>-|TRBJ2-7|15|-|TRBV7-8
TGTGCCAGCAGCTTAGATCCGGGGATAGGGGGTAAGCAGTACTTC
CASSLDPGIGGKQYF
>-|TRBJ2-5|19|TRBD2|TRBV27
TGTGCCAGCAGTTTCTCCCGACTAGCGGGTAGGGGGGATCAAGAGACCCAGTACTTC
CASSFSRLAGRGDQETQYF
>few|TRBJ2-7|15|-|TRBV18
TGTGCCAGCTCACCGGGTGGACAGACGACCTACGAGCAGTACTTC
CASSPGGQTTYEQYF
>-|TRBJ2-5|12|-|TRBV12-3/TRBV12-4
TGTGCCAGCAGTCAGGGGCAAGAGACCCAGTACTTC
CASSQGQETQYF
>-|TRBJ2-1|15|-|TRBV10-3
TGTGCCATCAGTGAGTCGGTAAGGCGGGGCAATGAGCAGTTCTTC
CAISESVRRGNEQFF
>-|TRBJ2-5|15|-|TRBV6-2/TRBV6-3
TGTGCCAGCAGTTACTCCGATGAGTCCCAAGAGACCCAGTACTTC
CASSYSDESQETQYF
>once|TRBJ2-7|18|TRBD2|TRBV5-1
TGCGCCAGCAGCTTGGCCCTAGCGGGAGGGGGGCAGGACTACGAGCAGTACTTC
CASSLALAGGGQDYEQYF
>-|TRBJ1-2|12|TRBD1|TRBV6-5
TGTGCCAGCCGGGACAGGGGGCTTGGCTACACCTTC
CASRDRGLGYTF
>-|TRBJ1-5|12|-|TRBV12-3/TRBV12-4
TGTGCCAGCAGTCAACTTAATCAGCCCCAGCATTTT
CASSQLNQPQHF
>-|TRBJ2-1|13|TRBD1|TRBV28
TGTGCCACCATCGAAGCCGGTCGACAGGGCCAGTTCTTC
CATIEAGRQGQFF
>-|TRBJ1-2|14|TRBD1|TRBV30
TGTGCCTGGAGTTTTCGAAGACAGGGGGAAGGCTACACCTTC
CAWSFRRQGEGYTF
>-|TRBJ1-4|14|TRBD1|TRBV7-9
TGTGCCAGCAGCTTAGGCAGGGGGGATGAAAAACTGTTTTTT
CASSLGRGDEKLFF
>-|TRBJ1-3|16|-|TRBV18
TGTGCCAGCTCACCAGGCAGGACAGTCTCTGGAAACACCATATATTTT
CASSPGRTVSGNTIYF
>-|TRBJ2-2|15|-|TRBV27
TGTGCCAGCAGTTTCATGCAGGGGTACACCGGGGAGCTGTTTTTT
CASSFMQGYTGELFF
>once|TRBJ2-5|14|-|TRBV10-1
TGCGCCAGCACCGGTAGGACAGCCCAAGAGACCCAGTACTTC
CASTGRTAQETQYF
>few|TRBJ2-2|15|-|TRBV5-5
TGTGCCAGCAGCTTACTAATTGCAACCGGGGGGGAGCTGTTTTTT
CASSLLIATGGELFF
>-|TRBJ2-3|19|TRBD1|TRBV11-2
TGTGCCAGCAGCTTAGATCCAATCCGGGACAGGGTTGCTAGGGATACGCAGTATTTT
CASSLDPIRDRVARDTQYF
>-|TRBJ2-2|15|-|TRBV18
TGTGCCAGCTCACCACCGGCGGGAAACACCGGGGAGCTGTTTTTT
CASSPPAGNTGELFF
>-|TRBJ2-3|16|-|TRBV6-5
TGTGCCAGCAGTTACTCGATCGGAGACCCCACAGATACGCAGTATTTT
CASSYSIGDPTDTQYF
>-|TRBJ2-3|16|TRBD1|TRBV19
TGTGCCAGTAGTACCCGGGACAGGGCGGACACAGATACGCAGTATTTT
CASSTRDRADTDTQYF
>-|TRBJ2-1|14|-|TRBV7-3
TGTGCCAGCAGCTTAATGGCGGGAAACAATGAGCAGTTCTTC
CASSLMAGNNEQFF
>-|TRBJ1-1|13|-|TRBV5-1
TGCGCCAGCAGCCAAGTGGGGGGCACTGAAGCTTTCTTT
CASSQVGGTEAFF
>few|TRBJ2-1|15|-|TRBV27
TGTGCCAGCAGTTTATCTCTCAGCTCCTACAATGAGCAGTTCTTC
CASSLSLSSYNEQFF
>-|TRBJ1-2|14|-|TRBV5-4
TGTGCCAGCAGATTTACCGGGACACTCTATGGCTACACCTTC
CASRFTGTLYGYTF
>-|TRBJ1-4|14|-|TRBV19
TGTGCCAGTAGTATCCACGGCAGGGCTGAAAAACTGTTTTTT
CASSIHGRAEKLFF